Shown below are 30 T cell receptor beta chains from a single sample sequenced in a study of control samples from healthy donors and cancer patients. This table comes from immunoSEQ multiplex PCR, and its TCRdb copy is limited to in-frame clones, with some not included. The data hold approximately 100,000 clones, with more than 75% observed a single time. The sequenced sample consisted of blood. The receptor set was obtained from a woman aged 40-49 years in good health.

The chain links TRBV7-9 to TRBJ1-1; D remains ambiguous. Trimming took 3 bases from V and 1 from J, leaving 9 bases between them. Germline values: CDR1 SEHNR, CDR2 FQNEAQ (reference sequence). This CDR3 spans 14 amino acids. CDR3 in DNA: TGTGCCAGCAGCTTTGCCGCGGAGAACACTGAAGCTTTCTTT. Translation: CASSFAAENTEAFF.

This clone was observed a handful of times. The V and J genes are TRBV6-5 and TRBJ1-6; D is unresolved. The germline V gene encodes CDR1 MNHEY and CDR2 SVGAGI. The CDR3 is 12 amino acids. The V and J ends lost 2 bases and 6 bases respectively, with 2 bases between them. The CDR3 here is CASSYLNSPLHF. The DNA of the CDR3 is TGTGCCAGCAGTTACCTTAATTCACCCCTCCACTTT.

The rearrangement uses TRBV19 and TRBJ1-2; D possibly corresponds to TRBD1 (6 bases). Germline V CDR1 and CDR2: LNHDA, SQIVND (reference sequence). V shed 4 bases and J shed 1 base, with 7 bases lying between them. The CDR3 totals 13 residues. The DNA for the CDR3 is TGTGCCAGTAGTAAGGGGGATAACTATGGCTACACCTTC. Amino acid sequence: CASSKGDNYGYTF. Full variable domain (missing parts from reference TRBV19 and TRBJ1-2): DGGITQSPKYLFRKEGQNVTLSCEQNLNHDAMYWYRQDPGQGLRLIYYSQIVNDFQKGDIAEGYSVSREKKESFPLTVTSAQKNPTAFYLCASSKGDNYGYTFGSGTRLTVV.

The chain carries TRBV30 and TRBJ1-2; D remains unclear. The CDR3 length is 13 residues. V shed 0 bases and J shed 4 bases, with 9 bases lying between them. The germline V gene has CDR1 GTSNPN and CDR2 SVGIG (reference sequence). Here the CDR3 reads CAWSVEAAYGYTF. The CDR3 coding sequence is TGTGCCTGGAGTGTAGAGGCAGCCTATGGCTACACCTTC.

The genes are TRBV15 and TRBJ2-6; D remains ambiguous. The CDR3 extends over 16 amino acids. Germline values: CDR1 LNHNV, CDR2 YYDKDF (reference sequence). Trimming removed 0 bases at V and 2 bases at J, with 8 bases between. The CDR3 here is CATSRDRRTGANVLTF. The CDR3, as DNA: TGTGCCACCAGCAGAGATAGAAGGACTGGGGCCAACGTCCTGACTTTC.

This clone was counted between two and nine times. The chain recombines TRBV7-2 with TRBJ1-1; D is perhaps TRBD1 (5 bases). This CDR3 region has 12 residues. V dropped 4 bases and J dropped 9 bases, with 12 bases sitting between them. The germline V gene encodes CDR1 SGHTA and CDR2 FQGNSA. DNA of the CDR3: TGTGCCAGCAGCTCAAGGGGTAACCAAGCTTTCTTT. Encoded protein: CASSSRGNQAFF.

This chain links TRBV7-9 with TRBJ2-1; 11 bases line up with TRBD1. After removal of 4 bases from V and 6 bases from J, the junction contained 8 bases not matched to a gene. The CDR3 is 16 residues long. The germline CDR1 and CDR2 sequences are SEHNR and FQNEAQ (reference sequence). This CDR3 is CASSYTDRGPANEQFF. The CDR3 DNA is TGTGCCAGCAGCTACACGGACAGGGGGCCGGCCAATGAGCAGTTCTTC.

The chain is built from TRBV18 and TRBJ1-3; possibly TRBD1 for D (6 bases). Trimming left V 2 bases short and J 9 bases short, with 11 bases between. There are 13 residues in the CDR3. Germline loops: CDR1 KGHSH, CDR2 LQKENI. CDR3 DNA sequence: TGTGCCAGCTCACCATTACAGGGACTCACCATATATTTT. The encoded protein is CASSPLQGLTIYF.

This clone showed up just once. CDR3 in DNA: TGTGCCAGCAGCCAGGGGTCGAGCTATGGCTACACCTTC. This gives the protein CASSQGSSYGYTF. This chain connects TRBV7-8 to TRBJ1-2, with D maybe TRBD1 (6 bases). The germline gives CDR1 SGHVS, CDR2 FQNEAQ. Trimming shortened V by 5 bases and J by 4 bases, and 11 bases separated the two germline ends. The CDR3 has 13 residues.

A few counts support this clone. The chain is built from TRBV2 and TRBJ1-3; D ambiguous. The CDR3 sequence is 14 residues long. From germline, CDR1 is SNHLY and CDR2 FYNNEI. V lost 1 base and J 4 bases, leaving 8 bases between the germline ends. The CDR3, as DNA: TGTGCCAGCAGTGAAGTCGGCGGCGGAAACACCATATATTTT. Amino acid sequence: CASSEVGGGNTIYF.

This sequence joins TRBV11-3 and TRBJ1-1, with 8 bases that match TRBD1. J was trimmed by 6 bases and V by 5 bases; bases with no gene match: 8. Germline V gives CDR1 SGHNT, CDR2 YENEEA. CDR3 length: 14 amino acids. This chain's CDR3 is CASSPPGGFAEAFF. The CDR3 DNA sequence: TGTGCCAGCAGCCCACCAGGGGGCTTCGCTGAAGCTTTCTTT.

V usage is TRBV14 and J usage is TRBJ1-5, with D possibly being TRBD1 (5 bases). V dropped 0 bases and J dropped 12 bases, with 12 bases sitting between them. Germline V CDR1 and CDR2: SGHDN, FVKESK. This CDR3 spans 13 amino acids. The CDR3 loop reads CASSQELQGVQHF. The CDR3 DNA is TGTGCCAGCAGCCAAGAGCTCCAAGGGGTCCAGCATTTT.

The genes are TRBV30 and TRBJ2-6; perhaps TRBD1 as D (5 bases). CDR3 length: 15 residues. Germline loops: CDR1 GTSNPN, CDR2 SVGIG (reference sequence). V was shortened by 4 bases and J by 3 bases, with 13 bases between the two germline ends. The CDR3 here is CAWKNWGDGANVLTF. In DNA form, the CDR3 reads TGTGCCTGGAAGAACTGGGGCGATGGGGCCAACGTCCTGACTTTC.

This rearrangement joins TRBV5-6 to TRBJ1-5; D not resolved. This CDR3 has 13 residues. Trimming left V 1 base short and J 2 bases short, with 4 bases between. From germline, CDR1 is SGHDT and CDR2 YYEEEE. The CDR3 region has the DNA TGTGCCAGCAGCTTGCAGGGCAATCAGCCCCAGCATTTT. This sequence encodes CASSLQGNQPQHF.

J is TRBJ1-2 and V is TRBV4-1, with D hard to call. The length of the CDR3 is 13 residues. Trimming shortened V by 0 bases and J by 6 bases, and 8 bases separated the two germline ends. From germline, CDR1 is MGHRA and CDR2 YSYEKL. CDR3 coding DNA: TGCGCCAGCAGCCAAGATTGGGGAAATGGCTACACCTTC. Translation: CASSQDWGNGYTF.

The chain recombines TRBV6-5 with TRBJ1-1; D is unresolved. V lost 6 bases and J 2 bases, leaving 7 bases between the germline ends. The length of the CDR3 is 12 residues. CDR1 and CDR2 (germline): MNHEY, SVGAGI. Here the CDR3 DNA reads TGTGCCAGCAGGGCTATAAACACTGAAGCTTTCTTT. It codes for CASRAINTEAFF.

The rearrangement joins TRBV20-1 to TRBJ1-1; no reliable D call. Germline CDR1 is DFQATT and CDR2 is SNEGSKA (reference sequence). This CDR3 region has 10 residues. The ends were cut back, 2 bases at V and 8 bases at J, with 6 bases in the middle. Written as DNA, the CDR3 is TGCAGTGCTAGAATGGCAGAAGCTTTCTTT. This translates into CSARMAEAFF.

This CDR3 reads CASKASGGFNPGELFF. CDR3 sequence (DNA): TGTGCCAGCAAGGCTAGCGGGGGTTTCAACCCCGGGGAGCTGTTTTTT. The rearrangement links TRBV2 to TRBJ2-2; 10 bases line up with TRBD2. V trimming: 7 bases; J trimming: 6 bases; junction bases outside the gene matches: 11. CDR3 length equals 16 residues. Germline V gives CDR1 SNHLY, CDR2 FYNNEI.

This chain links TRBV5-8 with TRBJ1-1; the D is unclear. Germline V CDR1 and CDR2: SGHTS, YDEGEE. CDR3 length: 14 residues. The germline V and J ends were trimmed by 3 bases and 6 bases, with 15 bases remaining between them. In nucleotides, the CDR3 is TGTGCCAGCAGCTCGAGACCTGGATGGGCTGAAGCTTTCTTT. It encodes CASSSRPGWAEAFF.

The rearrangement links TRBV6-1 to TRBJ1-2; D is possibly TRBD1 (5 bases). Trimming took off 3 bases at V and 3 bases at J, with 5 bases between the two ends. The CDR3 covers 12 residues. CDR1 is MNHNS, CDR2 SASEGT, per germline. The CDR3 region is CASSDRDYGYTF. In DNA form, the CDR3 reads TGTGCCAGCAGTGACAGGGACTATGGCTACACCTTC.

The chain combines TRBV5-4 with TRBJ2-7; 11 bases match TRBD1. Germline trimming cut 2 bases from V and 5 bases from J; bases unmatched to any gene: 3. Germline values: CDR1 SGHNT, CDR2 YYREEE (reference sequence). The CDR3 totals 14 residues. CDR3 nucleotide sequence: TGTGCCAGCAGCTTATGGACAGGGGGCGACGAGCAGTACTTC. Translated: CASSLWTGGDEQYF. Drawing the rest from reference TRBV5-4 and TRBJ2-7, the complete variable domain is ETGVTQSPTHLIKTRGQQVTLRCSSQSGHNTVSWYQQALGQGPQFIFQYYREEENGRGNFPPRFSGLQFPNYSSELNVNALELDDSALYLCASSLWTGGDEQYFGPGTRLTVT.

The chain joins TRBV4-1 to TRBJ2-7; 8 bases are shared with TRBD1. Trimming at V came to 4 bases and at J to 2 bases, leaving 4 bases not matched to a gene. CDR1 is MGHRA and CDR2 is YSYEKL in the germline V gene. There are 14 residues in the CDR3. As DNA, the CDR3 is TGCGCCAGCAGCCGGACAGGGATTGCCTACGAGCAGTACTTC. It is translated as CASSRTGIAYEQYF.

CDR3 sequence reads: CASSSQPLAGGKTYNEQFF. The CDR3 DNA reads TGTGCCAGCAGTTCCCAACCCCTAGCGGGGGGGAAAACCTACAATGAGCAGTTCTTC. The J gene is TRBJ2-1, the V gene TRBV27; 12 positions match TRBD2. V was clipped by 4 bases and J by 2 bases; unmatched bases: 12. The CDR3 is 19 residues long. The V gene's germline CDR1 is MNHEY and CDR2 SMNVEV (reference sequence).

This clone has just one count. The rearrangement links TRBV6-1 to TRBJ2-7; possibly TRBD1 or TRBD2 for D (5 bases each). The germline V gene has CDR1 MNHNS and CDR2 SASEGT. V lost 1 base to trimming and J lost 6 bases, with 10 bases between them. The CDR3 sequence is 13 residues long. CDR3 sequence reads: CASSEVRDGEQYF. Here the CDR3 DNA reads TGTGCCAGCAGTGAAGTCAGGGACGGCGAGCAGTACTTC.

The chain couples TRBV19 to TRBJ1-6; 7 nucleotides agree with TRBD1. The V and J ends lost 4 bases and 6 bases, in that order; junction bases with no gene match: 15. CDR3 length equals 18 residues. Germline-derived CDR1 and CDR2 are LNHDA and SQIVND (reference sequence). CDR3 in DNA: TGTGCCAGTAGTACGGCAGGGGGTGTTCGGACTACTAATTCACCCCTCCACTTT. It yields the protein CASSTAGGVRTTNSPLHF.

The rearrangement joins TRBV6-2 or TRBV6-3 to TRBJ2-3; maybe TRBD1 (5 bases). Trimming took 2 bases from V and 0 from J, leaving 6 bases between them. Germline V gives CDR1 MNHEY, CDR2 SVGEGT. CDR3 size: 14 residues. The CDR3 DNA reads as TGTGCCAGCAGTTACACAGGAAGCACAGATACGCAGTATTTT. Translated, it gives CASSYTGSTDTQYF.

The V call is TRBV5-6, the J call TRBJ1-2, with D possibly being TRBD1 (5 bases). The V and J ends lost 4 bases and 4 bases respectively, with 11 bases between them. The CDR3 totals 13 residues. Per the germline V gene, CDR1 is SGHDT and CDR2 is YYEEEE. The CDR3, as DNA: TGTGCCAGCAGCCAGACAGATGTCTATGGCTACACCTTC. Its translation is CASSQTDVYGYTF.

This rearrangement joins TRBV10-3 to TRBJ2-1; 10 bases are shared with TRBD2. The junction had 11 bases not matched to a gene; V was cut back by 3 bases and J by 6 bases. The CDR3 runs to 17 residues. From germline, CDR1 is ENHRY and CDR2 SYGVKD. The CDR3, as DNA: TGTGCCATCAGTGACCCCTTAGCGGGGGGTAAATCCAATGAGCAGTTCTTC. It encodes CAISDPLAGGKSNEQFF.

The chain joins TRBV5-6 to TRBJ1-4; D is undetermined. V was cut by 3 bases and J by 8 bases, with 11 bases left in between. This CDR3 has 13 residues. The germline V gene encodes CDR1 SGHDT and CDR2 YYEEEE. CDR3: CASSSVDGEKLFF. CDR3 sequence (DNA): TGTGCCAGCAGCTCCGTAGACGGGGAAAAACTGTTTTTT.

As DNA, the CDR3 is TGTGCCAGCAGTAGGGTGCTAGGCTATGGCTACACCTTC. Encoded protein: CASSRVLGYGYTF. V usage is TRBV12-3 or TRBV12-4 and J usage is TRBJ1-2; D unresolved. The CDR3 has 13 residues. Trimming cost V 5 bases and J 4 bases, with 11 bases left between them.